The clone carrying this T cell receptor (beta chain) showed up just a few times. Its antigen is not identified. Time point indicated: persistent/refractory GD, antithyroid drugs over 5 years with positive TRAb. From PBMCs, RNA was extracted and then used to make the TCR library. Construction of TCR beta libraries relied on iRepertoire HTBI primers and on Arm-PCR targeting CDR3 regions. One entry per CDR3 protein, called by TCRdb with MiXCR from the multiplex PCR reads. The sample lists roughly 400,000 distinct CDR3 sequences; roughly a fifth were seen once. Unmatched junction bases numbered 10, after V lost 8 bases and J lost 4 bases. There are 14 residues in the CDR3. The data belong to a study of regulatory T cells in long-lasting Graves disease. Study-level points and caveats: When disease was persistent, TRBV28, TRBJ1-2 and TRBJ2-5 were the favored segments.

The origin of this receptor is a female donor with Graves disease. The chain has TRBV12-3 or TRBV12-4 and TRBJ1-2; 7 positions match TRBD1. Sequences were derived from peripheral blood mononuclear cells (PBMCs), sampled when the disease was refractory, from a patient treated with antithyroid drugs. The CDR3 nucleotides are TGTGCCAGCGGTTCGGCCGGGGACAGCTATGGCTACACCTTC. It is translated as CASGSAGDSYGYTF.